This TCR beta chain was sequenced in a study of T cell responses to AZD1222 COVID-19 vaccine. General study results and limits: It should be noted that donors were predominantly white British and more often female, and clonal diversity was possibly underestimated. Every sample of the repertoires postdated the peak T cell response. Elevations in Spike-specific TCR breadth and depth followed administration of two AZD1222 doses.

The germline CDR1 and CDR2 sequences are MNHEY and SVGAGI. Trimming stripped 6 bases from V and 4 bases from J, with 18 bases between. The CDR3 runs to 15 residues. TCRdb's copy holds only in-frame clones and misses some; the assay was immunoSEQ multiplex PCR. The sample includes 150,000 to 200,000 clones, about 89% seen only once; the top ten take approximately 1.3%. As for this clone: As yet, its antigen is unknown.

This sequence originates from an adult who received the AZD1222 COVID-19 vaccine. The specimen comprised peripheral blood, sampled 28 days after the second AZD1222 dose. The rearrangement links TRBV6-5 to TRBJ1-2; no definite D call. The CDR3 nucleotides read TGTGCCAGCAGGTATCAGGCTCCTTCCATCTATGGCTACACCTTC. It specifies CASRYQAPSIYGYTF.